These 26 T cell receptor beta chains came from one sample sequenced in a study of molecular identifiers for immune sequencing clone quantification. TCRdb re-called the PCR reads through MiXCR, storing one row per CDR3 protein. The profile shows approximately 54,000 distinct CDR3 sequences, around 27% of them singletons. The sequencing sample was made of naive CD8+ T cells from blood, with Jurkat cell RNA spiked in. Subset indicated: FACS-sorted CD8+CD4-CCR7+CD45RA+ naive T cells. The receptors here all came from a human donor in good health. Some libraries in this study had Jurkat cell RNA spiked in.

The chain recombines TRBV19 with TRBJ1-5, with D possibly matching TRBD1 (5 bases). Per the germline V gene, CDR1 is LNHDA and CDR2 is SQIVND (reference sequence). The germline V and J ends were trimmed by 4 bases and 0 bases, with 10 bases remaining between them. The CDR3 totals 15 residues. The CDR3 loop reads CASSTGMYSNQPQHF. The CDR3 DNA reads TGTGCCAGTAGTACAGGGATGTATAGCAATCAGCCCCAGCATTTT.

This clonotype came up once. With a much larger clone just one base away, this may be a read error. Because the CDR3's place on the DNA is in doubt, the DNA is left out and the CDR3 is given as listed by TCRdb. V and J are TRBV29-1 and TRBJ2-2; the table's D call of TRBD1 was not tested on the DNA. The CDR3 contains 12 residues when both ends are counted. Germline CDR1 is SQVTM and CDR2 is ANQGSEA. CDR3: CSVGEGIGELSF.

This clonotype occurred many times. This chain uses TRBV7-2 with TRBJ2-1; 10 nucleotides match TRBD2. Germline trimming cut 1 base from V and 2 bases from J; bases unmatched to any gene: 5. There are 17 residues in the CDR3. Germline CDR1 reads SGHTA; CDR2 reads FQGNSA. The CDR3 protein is CASSLGSSGSTYNEQFF. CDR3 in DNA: TGTGCCAGCAGCTTAGGGTCTAGCGGGAGTACCTACAATGAGCAGTTCTTC.

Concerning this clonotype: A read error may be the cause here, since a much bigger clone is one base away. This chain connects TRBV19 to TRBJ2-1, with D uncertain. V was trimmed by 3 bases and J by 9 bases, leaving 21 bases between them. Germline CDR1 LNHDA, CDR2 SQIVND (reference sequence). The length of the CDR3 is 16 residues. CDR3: CASSIVAVRENGEQFF. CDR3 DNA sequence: TGTGCCAGTAGTATTGTGGCGGTCCGAGAGAATGGTGAGCAGTTCTTC.

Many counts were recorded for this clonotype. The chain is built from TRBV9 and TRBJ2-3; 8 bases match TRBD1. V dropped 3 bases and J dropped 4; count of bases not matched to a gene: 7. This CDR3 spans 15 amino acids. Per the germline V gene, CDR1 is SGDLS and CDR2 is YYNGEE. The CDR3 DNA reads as TGTGCCAGCAGCGCCGGACAGGGACTGGCAGATACGCAGTATTTT. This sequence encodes CASSAGQGLADTQYF.

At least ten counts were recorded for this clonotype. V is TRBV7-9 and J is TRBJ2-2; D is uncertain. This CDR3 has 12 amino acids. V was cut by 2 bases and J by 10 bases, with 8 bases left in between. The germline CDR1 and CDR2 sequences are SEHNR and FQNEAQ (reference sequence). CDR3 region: CASSLSLVELFF. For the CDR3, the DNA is TGTGCCAGCAGCTTATCACTCGTGGAGCTGTTTTTT.

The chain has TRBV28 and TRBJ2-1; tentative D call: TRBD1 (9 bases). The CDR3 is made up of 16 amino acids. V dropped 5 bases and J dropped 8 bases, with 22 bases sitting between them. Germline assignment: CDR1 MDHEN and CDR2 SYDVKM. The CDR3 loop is CASSNVAGQGKDEQFF. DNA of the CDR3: TGTGCCAGCAGTAATGTAGCGGGACAGGGAAAAGATGAGCAGTTCTTC.

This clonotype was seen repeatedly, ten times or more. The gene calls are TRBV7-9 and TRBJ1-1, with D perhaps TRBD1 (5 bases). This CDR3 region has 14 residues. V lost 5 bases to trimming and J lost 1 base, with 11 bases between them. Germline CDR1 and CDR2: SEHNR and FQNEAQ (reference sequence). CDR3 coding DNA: TGTGCCAGCAGCCCAGGACACCAGAACACTGAAGCTTTCTTT. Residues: CASSPGHQNTEAFF.

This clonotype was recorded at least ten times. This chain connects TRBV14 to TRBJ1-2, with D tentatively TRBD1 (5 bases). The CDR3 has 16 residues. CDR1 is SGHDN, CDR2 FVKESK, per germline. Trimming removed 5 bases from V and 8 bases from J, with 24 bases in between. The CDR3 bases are TGTGCCAGCAGCTTAAATCCGGTTCGGGACGTAGAGGGCTACACCTTC. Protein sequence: CASSLNPVRDVEGYTF. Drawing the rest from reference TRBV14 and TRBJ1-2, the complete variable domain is EAGVTQFPSHSVIEKGQTVTLRCDPISGHDNLYWYRRVMGKEIKFLLHFVKESKQDESGMPNNRFLAERTGGTYSTLKVQPAELEDSGVYFCASSLNPVRDVEGYTFGSGTRLTVV.

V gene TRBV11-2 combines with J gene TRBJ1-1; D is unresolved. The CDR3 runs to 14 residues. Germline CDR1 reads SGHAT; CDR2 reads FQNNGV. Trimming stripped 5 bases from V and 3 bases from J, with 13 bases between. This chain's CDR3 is CASSHQGGDTEAFF. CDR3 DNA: TGTGCCAGCAGCCACCAAGGCGGGGACACTGAAGCTTTCTTT.

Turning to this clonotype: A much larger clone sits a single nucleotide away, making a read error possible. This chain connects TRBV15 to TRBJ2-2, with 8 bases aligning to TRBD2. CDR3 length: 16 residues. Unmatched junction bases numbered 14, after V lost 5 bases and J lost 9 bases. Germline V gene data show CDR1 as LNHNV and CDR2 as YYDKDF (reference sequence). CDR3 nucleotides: TGTGCCACCAGCTCAAGGACTAGCTGGGGCCTCAGGGAGCTGTTTTTT. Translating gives CATSSRTSWGLRELFF.

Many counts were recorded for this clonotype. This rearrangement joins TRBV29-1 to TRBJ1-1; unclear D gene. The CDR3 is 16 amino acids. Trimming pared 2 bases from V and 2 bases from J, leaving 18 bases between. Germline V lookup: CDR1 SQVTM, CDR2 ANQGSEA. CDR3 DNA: TGCAGCGTTGAACACCCCGAGAGGGAGTACAACACTGAAGCTTTCTTT. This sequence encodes CSVEHPEREYNTEAFF.

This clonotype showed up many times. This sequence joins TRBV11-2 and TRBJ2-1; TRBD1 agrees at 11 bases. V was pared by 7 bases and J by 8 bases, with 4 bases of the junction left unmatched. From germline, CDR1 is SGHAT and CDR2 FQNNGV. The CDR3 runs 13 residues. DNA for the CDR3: TGTGCCAGCACGGGACAGGGGGACCATGAGCAGTTCTTC. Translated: CASTGQGDHEQFF.

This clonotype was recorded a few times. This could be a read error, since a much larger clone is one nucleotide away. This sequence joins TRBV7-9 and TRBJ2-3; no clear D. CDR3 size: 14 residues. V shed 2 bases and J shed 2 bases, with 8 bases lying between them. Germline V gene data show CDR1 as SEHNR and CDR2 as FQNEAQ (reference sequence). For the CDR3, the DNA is TGTGCCAGCAGCTTAACTGAAAACACAGATACGCAGTATTTT. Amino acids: CASSLTENTDTQYF.

CDR3 residues: CAWSVRTGPLNTEAFF. The CDR3 nucleotides read TGTGCCTGGAGTGTACGCACAGGGCCTCTAAACACTGAAGCTTTCTTT. The chain carries TRBV30 and TRBJ1-1, with D perhaps TRBD1 (6 bases). Germline assignment: CDR1 GTSNPN and CDR2 SVGIG (reference sequence). The CDR3 runs to 16 residues. V was clipped by 0 bases and J by 2 bases, with 16 bases between them.

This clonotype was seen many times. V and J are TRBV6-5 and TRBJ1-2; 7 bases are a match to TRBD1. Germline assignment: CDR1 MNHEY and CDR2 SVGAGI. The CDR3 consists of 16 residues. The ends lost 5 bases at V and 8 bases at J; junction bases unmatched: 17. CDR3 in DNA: TGTGCCAGCAGTACCGAAGAGACAGGGAATAGGATGGGCTACACCTTC. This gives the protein CASSTEETGNRMGYTF.

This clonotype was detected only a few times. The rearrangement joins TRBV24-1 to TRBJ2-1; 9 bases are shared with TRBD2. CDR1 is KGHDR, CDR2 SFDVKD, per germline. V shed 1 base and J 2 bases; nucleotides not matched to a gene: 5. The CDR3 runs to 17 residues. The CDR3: CATSDFASGTTYNEQFF. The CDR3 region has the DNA TGTGCCACCAGTGATTTTGCTAGCGGGACCACCTACAATGAGCAGTTCTTC.

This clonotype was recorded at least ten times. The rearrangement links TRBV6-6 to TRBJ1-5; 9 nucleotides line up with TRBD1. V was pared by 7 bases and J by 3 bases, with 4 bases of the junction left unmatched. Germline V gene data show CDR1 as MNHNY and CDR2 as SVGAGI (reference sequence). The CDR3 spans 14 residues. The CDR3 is CASNTGGYNQPQHF. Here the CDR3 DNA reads TGTGCCAGCAACACAGGGGGCTACAATCAGCCCCAGCATTTT.

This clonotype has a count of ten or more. The CDR3 region has the DNA TGTGCCAGCAGTTCGAGGGTTTCCTACGAGCAGTACTTC. Its translation: CASSSRVSYEQYF. This chain connects TRBV28 to TRBJ2-7; D is perhaps TRBD2 (5 bases). There are 13 residues in the CDR3. V was trimmed by 4 bases and J by 1 base, leaving 8 bases between them. CDR1 MDHEN and CDR2 SYDVKM come from the germline V gene.

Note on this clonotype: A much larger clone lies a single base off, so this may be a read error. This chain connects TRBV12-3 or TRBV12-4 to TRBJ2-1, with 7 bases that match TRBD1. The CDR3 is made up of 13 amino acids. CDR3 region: CTSSSWDSNEQFF. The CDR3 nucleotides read TGTACCAGCAGTTCCTGGGACAGCAATGAGCAGTTCTTC.

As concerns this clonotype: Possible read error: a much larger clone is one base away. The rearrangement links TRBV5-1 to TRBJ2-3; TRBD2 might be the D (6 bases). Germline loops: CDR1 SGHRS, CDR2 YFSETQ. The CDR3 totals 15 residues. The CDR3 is CASSLLDYDTATQYF. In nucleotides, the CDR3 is TGCGCCAGCAGCTTGTTGGACTACGACACAGCTACGCAGTATTTT.

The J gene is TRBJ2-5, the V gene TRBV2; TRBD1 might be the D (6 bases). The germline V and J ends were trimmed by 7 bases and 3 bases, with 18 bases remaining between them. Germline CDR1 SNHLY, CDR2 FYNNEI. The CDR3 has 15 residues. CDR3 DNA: TGTGCCAGCAATTCACCCGGGACAAAGAAAGAGACCCAGTACTTC. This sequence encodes CASNSPGTKKETQYF.

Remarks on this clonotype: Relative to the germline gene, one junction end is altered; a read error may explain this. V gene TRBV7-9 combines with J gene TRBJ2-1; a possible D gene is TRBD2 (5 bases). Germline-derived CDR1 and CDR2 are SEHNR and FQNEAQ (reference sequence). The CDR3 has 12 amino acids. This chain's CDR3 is CTSSQDFNEQFF. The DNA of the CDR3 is TGTACCAGCAGCCAGGACTTCAATGAGCAGTTCTTC. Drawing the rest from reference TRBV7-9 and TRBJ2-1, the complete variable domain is DTGVSQNPRHKITKRGQNVTFRCDPISEHNRLYWYRQTLGQGPEFLTYFQNEAQLEKSRLLSDRFSAERPKGSFSTLEIQRTEQGDSAMYLCTSSQDFNEQFFGPGTRLTVL.

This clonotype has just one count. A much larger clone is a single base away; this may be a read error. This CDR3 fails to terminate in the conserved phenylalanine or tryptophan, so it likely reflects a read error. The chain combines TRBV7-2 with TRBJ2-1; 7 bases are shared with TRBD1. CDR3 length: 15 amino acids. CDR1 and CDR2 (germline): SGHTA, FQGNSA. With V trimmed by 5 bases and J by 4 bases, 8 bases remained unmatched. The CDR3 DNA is TGTGCCAGCAGCCCAGAGGGGGCAAATTACAATGAGCAGTTCCTC. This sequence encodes CASSPEGANYNEQFL.

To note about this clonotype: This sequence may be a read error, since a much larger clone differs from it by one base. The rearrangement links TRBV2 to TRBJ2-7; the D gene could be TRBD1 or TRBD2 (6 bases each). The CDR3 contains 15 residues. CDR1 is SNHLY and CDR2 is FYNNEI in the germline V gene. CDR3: CAGSPSPGGAYEQYF. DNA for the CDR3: TGTGCCGGCAGTCCTTCTCCCGGGGGCGCGTACGAGCAGTACTTC.

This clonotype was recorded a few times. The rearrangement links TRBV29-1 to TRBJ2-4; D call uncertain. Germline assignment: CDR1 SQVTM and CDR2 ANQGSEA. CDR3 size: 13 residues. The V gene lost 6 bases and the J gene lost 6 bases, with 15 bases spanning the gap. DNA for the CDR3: TGCAGCGTGCGAATCGCGACGGTAAACATTCAGTACTTC. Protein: CSVRIATVNIQYF.